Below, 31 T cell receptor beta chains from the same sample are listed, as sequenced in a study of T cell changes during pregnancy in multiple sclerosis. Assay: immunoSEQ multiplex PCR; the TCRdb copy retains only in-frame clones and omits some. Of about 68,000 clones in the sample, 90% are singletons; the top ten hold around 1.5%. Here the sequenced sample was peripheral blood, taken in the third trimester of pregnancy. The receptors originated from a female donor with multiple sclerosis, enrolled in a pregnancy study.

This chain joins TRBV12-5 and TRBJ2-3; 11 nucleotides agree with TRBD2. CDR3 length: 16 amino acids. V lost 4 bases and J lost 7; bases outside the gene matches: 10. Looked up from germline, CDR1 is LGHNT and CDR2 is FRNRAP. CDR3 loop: CASGSSGTSGSYTQYF. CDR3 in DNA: TGTGCTAGTGGTTCCTCCGGGACTAGCGGTTCCTATACGCAGTATTTT. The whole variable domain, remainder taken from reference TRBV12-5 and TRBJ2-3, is DARVTQTPRHKVTEMGQEVTMRCQPILGHNTVFWYRQTMMQGLELLAYFRNRAPLDDSGMPKDRFSAEMPDATLATLKIQPSEPRDSAVYFCASGSSGTSGSYTQYFGPGTRLTVL.

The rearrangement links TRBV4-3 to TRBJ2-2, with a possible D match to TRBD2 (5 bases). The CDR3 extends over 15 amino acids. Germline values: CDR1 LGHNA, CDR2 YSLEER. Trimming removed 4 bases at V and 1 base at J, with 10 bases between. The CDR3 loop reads CASSPGLLNTGELFF. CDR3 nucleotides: TGCGCCAGCAGCCCAGGACTTCTGAACACCGGGGAGCTGTTTTTT.

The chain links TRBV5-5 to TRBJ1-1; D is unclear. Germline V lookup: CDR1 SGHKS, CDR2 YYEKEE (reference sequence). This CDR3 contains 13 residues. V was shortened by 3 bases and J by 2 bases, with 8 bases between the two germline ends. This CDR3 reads CASSSRSNTEAFF. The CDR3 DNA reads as TGTGCCAGCAGCTCCCGGAGTAACACTGAAGCTTTCTTT. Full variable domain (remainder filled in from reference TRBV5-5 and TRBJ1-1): DAGVTQSPTHLIKTRGQQVTLRCSPISGHKSVSWYQQVLGQGPQFIFQYYEKEERGRGNFPDRFSARQFPNYSSELNVNALLLGDSALYLCASSSRSNTEAFFGQGTRLTVV.

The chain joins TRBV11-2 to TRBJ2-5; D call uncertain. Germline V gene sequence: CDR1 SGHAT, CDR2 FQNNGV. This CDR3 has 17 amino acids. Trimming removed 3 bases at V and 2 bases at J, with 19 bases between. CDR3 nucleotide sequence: TGTGCCAGCAGCTTTGGAACCTCCGCCGGGTCACAAGAGACCCAGTACTTC. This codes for CASSFGTSAGSQETQYF.

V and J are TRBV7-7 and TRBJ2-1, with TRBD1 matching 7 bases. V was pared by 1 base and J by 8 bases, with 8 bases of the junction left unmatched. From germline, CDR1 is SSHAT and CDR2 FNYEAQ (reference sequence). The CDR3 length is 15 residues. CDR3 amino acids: CASSLDTGVGDEQFF. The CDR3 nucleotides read TGTGCCAGCAGCTTAGACACAGGGGTCGGGGATGAGCAGTTCTTC. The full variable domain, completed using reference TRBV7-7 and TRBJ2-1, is GAGVSQSPRYKVTKRGQDVTLRCDPISSHATLYWYQQALGQGPEFLTYFNYEAQPDKSGLPSDRFSAERPEGSISTLTIQRTEQRDSAMYRCASSLDTGVGDEQFFGPGTRLTVL.

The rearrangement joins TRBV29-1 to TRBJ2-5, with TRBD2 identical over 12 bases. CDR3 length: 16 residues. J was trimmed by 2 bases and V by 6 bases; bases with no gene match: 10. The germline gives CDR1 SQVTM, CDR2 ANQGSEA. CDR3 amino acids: CSVDGLAGTRQETQYF. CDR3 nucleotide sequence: TGCAGCGTCGATGGACTAGCGGGGACGAGACAAGAGACCCAGTACTTC.

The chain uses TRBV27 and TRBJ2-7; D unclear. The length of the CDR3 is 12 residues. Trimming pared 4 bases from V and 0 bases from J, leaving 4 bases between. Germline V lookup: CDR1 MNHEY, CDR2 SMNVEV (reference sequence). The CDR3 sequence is CASSSRSYEQYF. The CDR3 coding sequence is TGTGCCAGCAGTTCCCGCTCCTACGAGCAGTACTTC.

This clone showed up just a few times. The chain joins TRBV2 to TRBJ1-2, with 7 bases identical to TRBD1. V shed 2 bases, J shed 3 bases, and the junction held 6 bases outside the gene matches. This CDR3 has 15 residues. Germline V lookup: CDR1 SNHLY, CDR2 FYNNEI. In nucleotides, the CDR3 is TGTGCCAGCAGTGAATCGACAGGGACAGACTATGGCTACACCTTC. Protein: CASSESTGTDYGYTF.

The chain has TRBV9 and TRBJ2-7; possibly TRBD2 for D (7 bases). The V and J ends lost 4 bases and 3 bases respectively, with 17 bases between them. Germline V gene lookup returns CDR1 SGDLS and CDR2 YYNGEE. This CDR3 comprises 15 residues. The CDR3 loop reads CASSPGGGPGYEQYF. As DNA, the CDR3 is TGTGCCAGCAGCCCTGGGGGGGGGCCTGGCTACGAGCAGTACTTC.

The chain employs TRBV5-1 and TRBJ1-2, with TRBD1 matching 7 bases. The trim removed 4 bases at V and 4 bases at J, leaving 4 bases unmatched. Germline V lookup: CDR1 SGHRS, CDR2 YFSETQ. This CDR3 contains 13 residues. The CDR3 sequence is CASSPDRPYGYTF. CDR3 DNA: TGCGCCAGCAGCCCGGACAGGCCCTATGGCTACACCTTC.

This chain's CDR3 is CSVHRGSGELFF. The CDR3 DNA is TGCAGCGTACACAGGGGGTCCGGGGAGCTGTTTTTT. The chain joins TRBV29-1 to TRBJ2-2; 8 nucleotides match TRBD1. Germline CDR1 and CDR2: SQVTM and ANQGSEA. J lost 6 bases, V lost 6 bases, and 3 bases had no gene match. The CDR3 consists of 12 residues.

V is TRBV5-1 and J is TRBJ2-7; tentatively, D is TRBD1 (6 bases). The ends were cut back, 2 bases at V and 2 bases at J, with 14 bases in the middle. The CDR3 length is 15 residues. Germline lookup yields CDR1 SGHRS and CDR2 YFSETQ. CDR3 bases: TGCGCCAGCAGCTTAACAGGGACCGAAACCTACGAGCAGTACTTC. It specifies CASSLTGTETYEQYF.

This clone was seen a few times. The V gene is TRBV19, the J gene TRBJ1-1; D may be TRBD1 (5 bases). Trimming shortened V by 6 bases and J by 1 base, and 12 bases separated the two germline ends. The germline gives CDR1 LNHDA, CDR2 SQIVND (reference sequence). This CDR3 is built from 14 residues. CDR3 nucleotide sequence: TGTGCCAGTAGCGTGGGGCGGGGGAACACTGAAGCTTTCTTT. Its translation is CASSVGRGNTEAFF.

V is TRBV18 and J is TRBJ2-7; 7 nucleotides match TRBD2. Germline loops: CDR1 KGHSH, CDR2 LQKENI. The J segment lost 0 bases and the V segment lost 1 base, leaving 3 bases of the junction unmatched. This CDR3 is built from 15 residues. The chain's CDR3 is CASSPRAGLSYEQYF. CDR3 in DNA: TGTGCCAGCTCACCACGAGCGGGGCTCTCCTACGAGCAGTACTTC.

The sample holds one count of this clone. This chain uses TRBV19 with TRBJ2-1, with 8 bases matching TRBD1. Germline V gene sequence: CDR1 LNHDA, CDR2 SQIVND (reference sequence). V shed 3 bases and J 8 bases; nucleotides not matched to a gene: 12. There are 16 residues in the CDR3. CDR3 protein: CASSIWTGSSRDEQFF. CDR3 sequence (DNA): TGTGCCAGTAGTATCTGGACAGGGTCATCCCGTGATGAGCAGTTCTTC.

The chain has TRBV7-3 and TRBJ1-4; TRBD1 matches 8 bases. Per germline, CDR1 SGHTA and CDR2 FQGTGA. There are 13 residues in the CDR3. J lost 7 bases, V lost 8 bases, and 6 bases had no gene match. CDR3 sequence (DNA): TGTGCCAGCCCTGACAGGGGTGGTGAAAAACTGTTTTTT. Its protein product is CASPDRGGEKLFF.

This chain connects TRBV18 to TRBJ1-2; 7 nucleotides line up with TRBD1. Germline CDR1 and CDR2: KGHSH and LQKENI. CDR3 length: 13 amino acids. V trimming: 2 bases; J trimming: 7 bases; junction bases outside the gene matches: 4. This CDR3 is CASSPDRDRGYTF. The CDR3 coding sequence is TGTGCCAGCTCACCAGACAGGGATCGTGGCTACACCTTC.

CDR3 DNA: TGTGCCAGTAGTATGGACAGGGGACCCTACGAGCAGTACTTC. Amino acids: CASSMDRGPYEQYF. The gene calls are TRBV19 and TRBJ2-7; TRBD1 matches 9 bases. The CDR3 runs to 14 residues. Germline trimming cut 3 bases from V and 2 bases from J; bases unmatched to any gene: 2. Germline loops: CDR1 LNHDA, CDR2 SQIVND (reference sequence).

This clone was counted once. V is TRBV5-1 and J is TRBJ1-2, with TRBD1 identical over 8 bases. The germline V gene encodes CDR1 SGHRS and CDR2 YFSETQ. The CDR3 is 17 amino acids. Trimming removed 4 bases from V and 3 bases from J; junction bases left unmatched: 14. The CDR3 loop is CASSPQGGQGAYYGYTF. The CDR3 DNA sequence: TGCGCCAGCAGCCCCCAGGGCGGGCAGGGGGCTTACTATGGCTACACCTTC. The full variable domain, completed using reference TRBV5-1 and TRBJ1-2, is KAGVTQTPRYLIKTRGQQVTLSCSPISGHRSVSWYQQTPGQGLQFLFEYFSETQRNKGNFPGRFSGRQFSNSRSEMNVSTLELGDSALYLCASSPQGGQGAYYGYTFGSGTRLTVV.

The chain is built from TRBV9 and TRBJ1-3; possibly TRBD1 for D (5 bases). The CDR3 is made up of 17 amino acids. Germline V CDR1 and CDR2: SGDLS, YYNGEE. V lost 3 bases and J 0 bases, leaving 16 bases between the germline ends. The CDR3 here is CASSGLSYRSSGNTIYF. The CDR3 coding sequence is TGTGCCAGCAGCGGACTGAGTTACAGGTCCTCTGGAAACACCATATATTTT.

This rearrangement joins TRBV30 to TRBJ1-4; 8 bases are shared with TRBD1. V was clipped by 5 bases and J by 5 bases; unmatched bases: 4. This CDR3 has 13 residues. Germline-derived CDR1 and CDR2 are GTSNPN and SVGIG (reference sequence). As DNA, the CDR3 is TGTGCCTGGGGAAGACAGGGGAATGAAAAACTGTTTTTT. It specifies CAWGRQGNEKLFF.

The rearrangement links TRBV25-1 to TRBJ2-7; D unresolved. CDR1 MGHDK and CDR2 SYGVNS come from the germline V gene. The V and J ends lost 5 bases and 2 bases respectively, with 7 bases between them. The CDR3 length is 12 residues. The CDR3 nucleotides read TGTGCCAGCAGTTTTGGCACCTACGAGCAGTACTTC. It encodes CASSFGTYEQYF.

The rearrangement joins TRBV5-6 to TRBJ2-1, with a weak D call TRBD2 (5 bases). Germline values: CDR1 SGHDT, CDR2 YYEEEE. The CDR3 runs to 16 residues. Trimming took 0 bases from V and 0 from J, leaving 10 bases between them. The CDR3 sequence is CASSLEELVSYNEQFF. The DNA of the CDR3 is TGTGCCAGCAGCTTGGAAGAACTAGTCTCCTACAATGAGCAGTTCTTC.

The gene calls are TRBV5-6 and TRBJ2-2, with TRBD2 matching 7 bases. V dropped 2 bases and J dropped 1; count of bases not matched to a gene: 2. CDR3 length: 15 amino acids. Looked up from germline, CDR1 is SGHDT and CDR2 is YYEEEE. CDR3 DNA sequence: TGTGCCAGCAGCTTCCCTAGCGGGAACACCGGGGAGCTGTTTTTT. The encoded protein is CASSFPSGNTGELFF.

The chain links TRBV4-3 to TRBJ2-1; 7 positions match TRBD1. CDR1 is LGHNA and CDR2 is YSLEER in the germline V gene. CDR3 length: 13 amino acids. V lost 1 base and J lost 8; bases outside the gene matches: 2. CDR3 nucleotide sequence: TGCGCCAGCAGCCAAGGAGACAGGGATGAGCAGTTCTTC. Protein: CASSQGDRDEQFF.

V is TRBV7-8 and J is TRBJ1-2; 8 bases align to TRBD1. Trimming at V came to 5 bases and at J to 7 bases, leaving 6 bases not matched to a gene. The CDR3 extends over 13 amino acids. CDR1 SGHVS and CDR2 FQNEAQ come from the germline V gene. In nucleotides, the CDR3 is TGTGCCAGCAGCCAGGGACAGGTCTCTGGCTACACCTTC. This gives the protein CASSQGQVSGYTF.

This chain's CDR3 is CASSIGAGGSYNEQFF. DNA for the CDR3: TGTGCCAGTAGTATTGGGGCAGGGGGCTCCTACAATGAGCAGTTCTTC. The V gene is TRBV19, the J gene TRBJ2-1, with 7 bases matching TRBD1. Germline V lookup: CDR1 LNHDA, CDR2 SQIVND (reference sequence). J gave up 0 bases and V 3 bases, and 5 bases lay outside the gene matches. The CDR3 sequence is 16 residues long.

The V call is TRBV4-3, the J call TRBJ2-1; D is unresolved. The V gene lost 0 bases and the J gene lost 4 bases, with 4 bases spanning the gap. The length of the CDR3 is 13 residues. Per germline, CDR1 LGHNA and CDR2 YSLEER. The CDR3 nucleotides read TGCGCCAGCAGCCAAGACTCTTACAATGAGCAGTTCTTC. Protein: CASSQDSYNEQFF.

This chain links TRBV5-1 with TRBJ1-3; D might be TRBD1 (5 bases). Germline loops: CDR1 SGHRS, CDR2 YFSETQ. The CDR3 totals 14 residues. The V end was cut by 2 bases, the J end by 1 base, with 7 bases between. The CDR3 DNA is TGCGCCAGCAGCTTCCAGGGTTCTGGAAACACCATATATTTT. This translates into CASSFQGSGNTIYF.

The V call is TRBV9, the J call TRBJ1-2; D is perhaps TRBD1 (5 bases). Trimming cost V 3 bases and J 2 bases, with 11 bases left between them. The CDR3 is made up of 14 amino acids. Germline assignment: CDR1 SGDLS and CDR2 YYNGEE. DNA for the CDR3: TGTGCCAGCAGCGCCCAGGGTGTGAACTATGGCTACACCTTC. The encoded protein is CASSAQGVNYGYTF.

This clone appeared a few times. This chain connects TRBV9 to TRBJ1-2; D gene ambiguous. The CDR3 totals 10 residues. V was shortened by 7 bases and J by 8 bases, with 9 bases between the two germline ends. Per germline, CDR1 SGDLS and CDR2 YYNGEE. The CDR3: CASGRRGYTF. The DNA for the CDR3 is TGTGCCAGCGGCCGGAGGGGCTACACCTTC.